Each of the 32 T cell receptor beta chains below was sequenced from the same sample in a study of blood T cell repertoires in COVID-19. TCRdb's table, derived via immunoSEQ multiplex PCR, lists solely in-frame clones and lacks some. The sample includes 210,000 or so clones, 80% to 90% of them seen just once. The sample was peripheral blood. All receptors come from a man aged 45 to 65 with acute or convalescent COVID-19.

CDR3 protein: CASSSQTGGYNSPLHF. CDR3 DNA sequence: TGTGCCAGCTCATCCCAGACAGGGGGCTATAATTCACCCCTCCACTTT. The genes are TRBV18 and TRBJ1-6; 9 bases map to TRBD1. The length of the CDR3 is 16 residues. CDR1 and CDR2 (germline): KGHSH, LQKENI. With V trimmed by 5 bases and J by 3 bases, 5 bases remained unmatched.

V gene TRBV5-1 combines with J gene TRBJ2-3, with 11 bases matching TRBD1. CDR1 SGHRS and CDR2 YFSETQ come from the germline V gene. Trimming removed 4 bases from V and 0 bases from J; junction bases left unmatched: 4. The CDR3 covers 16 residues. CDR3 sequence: CASSRGQGDSTDTQYF. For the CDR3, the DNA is TGCGCCAGCAGCAGGGGACAGGGGGATAGCACAGATACGCAGTATTTT.

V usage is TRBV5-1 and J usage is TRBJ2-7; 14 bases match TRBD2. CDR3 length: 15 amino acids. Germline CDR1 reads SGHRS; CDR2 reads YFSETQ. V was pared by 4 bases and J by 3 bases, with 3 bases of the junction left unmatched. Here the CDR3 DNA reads TGCGCCAGCAGCACGGGACTAGCGGGGGACTACGAGCAGTACTTC. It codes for CASSTGLAGDYEQYF. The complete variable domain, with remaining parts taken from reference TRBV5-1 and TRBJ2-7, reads KAGVTQTPRYLIKTRGQQVTLSCSPISGHRSVSWYQQTPGQGLQFLFEYFSETQRNKGNFPGRFSGRQFSNSRSEMNVSTLELGDSALYLCASSTGLAGDYEQYFGPGTRLTVT.

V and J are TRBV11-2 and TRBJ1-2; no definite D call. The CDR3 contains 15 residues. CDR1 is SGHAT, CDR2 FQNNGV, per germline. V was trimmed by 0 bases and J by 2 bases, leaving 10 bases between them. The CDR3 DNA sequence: TGTGCCAGCAGCTTAGATAGGCGGTTAAACTATGGCTACACCTTC. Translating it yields CASSLDRRLNYGYTF.

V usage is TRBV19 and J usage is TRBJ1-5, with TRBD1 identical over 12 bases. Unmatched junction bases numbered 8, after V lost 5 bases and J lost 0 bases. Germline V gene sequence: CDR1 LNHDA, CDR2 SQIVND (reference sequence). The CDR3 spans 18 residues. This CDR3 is CASSLPGQGALSNQPQHF. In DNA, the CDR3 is TGTGCCAGTAGTTTACCGGGACAGGGGGCACTTAGCAATCAGCCCCAGCATTTT.

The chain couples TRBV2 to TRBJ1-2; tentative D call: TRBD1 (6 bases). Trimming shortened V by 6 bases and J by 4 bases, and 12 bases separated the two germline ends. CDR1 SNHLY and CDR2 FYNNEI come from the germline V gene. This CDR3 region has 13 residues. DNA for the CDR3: TGTGCCAGCAGGATGACAGGTTCCTATGGCTACACCTTC. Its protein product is CASRMTGSYGYTF. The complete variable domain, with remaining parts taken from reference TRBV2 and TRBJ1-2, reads EPEVTQTPSHQVTQMGQEVILRCVPISNHLYFYWYRQILGQKVEFLVSFYNNEISEKSEIFDDQFSVERPDGSNFTLKIRSTKLEDSAMYFCASRMTGSYGYTFGSGTRLTVV.

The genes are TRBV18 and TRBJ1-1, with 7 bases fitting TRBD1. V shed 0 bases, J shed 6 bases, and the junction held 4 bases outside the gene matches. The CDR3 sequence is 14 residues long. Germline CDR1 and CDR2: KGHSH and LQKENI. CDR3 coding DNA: TGTGCCAGCTCACCACCCTACAGGGGCCCTGAAGCTTTCTTT. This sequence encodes CASSPPYRGPEAFF.

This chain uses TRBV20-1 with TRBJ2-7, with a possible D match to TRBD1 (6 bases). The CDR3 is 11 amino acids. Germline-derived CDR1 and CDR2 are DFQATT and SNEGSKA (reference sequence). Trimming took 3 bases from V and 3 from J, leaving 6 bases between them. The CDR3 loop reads CSARDSYEQYF. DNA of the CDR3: TGCAGTGCTAGGGACAGCTACGAGCAGTACTTC.

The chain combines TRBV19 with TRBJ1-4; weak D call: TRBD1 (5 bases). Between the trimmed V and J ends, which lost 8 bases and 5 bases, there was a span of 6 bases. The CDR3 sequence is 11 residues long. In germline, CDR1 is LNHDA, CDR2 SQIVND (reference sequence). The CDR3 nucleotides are TGTGCCAGTTCAGGGAATGAAAAACTGTTTTTT. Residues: CASSGNEKLFF. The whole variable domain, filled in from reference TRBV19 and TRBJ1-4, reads DGGITQSPKYLFRKEGQNVTLSCEQNLNHDAMYWYRQDPGQGLRLIYYSQIVNDFQKGDIAEGYSVSREKKESFPLTVTSAQKNPTAFYLCASSGNEKLFFGSGTQLSVL.

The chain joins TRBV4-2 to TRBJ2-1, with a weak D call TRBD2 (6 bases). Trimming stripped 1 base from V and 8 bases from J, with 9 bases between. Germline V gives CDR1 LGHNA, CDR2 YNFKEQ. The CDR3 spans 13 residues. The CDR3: CASSQGGGDEQFF. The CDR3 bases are TGTGCCAGCAGCCAAGGGGGAGGTGATGAGCAGTTCTTC.

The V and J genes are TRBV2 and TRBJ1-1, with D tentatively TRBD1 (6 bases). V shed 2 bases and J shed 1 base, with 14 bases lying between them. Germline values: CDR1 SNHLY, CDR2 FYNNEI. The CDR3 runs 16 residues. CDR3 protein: CASSESHRVRNTEAFF. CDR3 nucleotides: TGTGCCAGCAGTGAAAGCCACAGGGTGAGGAACACTGAAGCTTTCTTT.

The CDR3 nucleotides are TGCAGCGCTGGGCCGGGACTAGCAAGAGATACGCAGTATTTT. Its translation is CSAGPGLARDTQYF. The chain is built from TRBV29-1 and TRBJ2-3, with 9 bases that match TRBD2. With 7 bases clipped from V and 5 bases from J, the junction kept 10 bases outside the gene matches. The CDR3 covers 14 residues. Germline loops: CDR1 SQVTM, CDR2 ANQGSEA.

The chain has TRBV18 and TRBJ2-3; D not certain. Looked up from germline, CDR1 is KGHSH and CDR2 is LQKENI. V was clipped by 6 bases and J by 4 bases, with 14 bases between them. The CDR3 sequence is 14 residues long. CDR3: CASSTSVTADTQYF. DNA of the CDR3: TGTGCCAGCTCGACTTCTGTGACTGCAGATACGCAGTATTTT.

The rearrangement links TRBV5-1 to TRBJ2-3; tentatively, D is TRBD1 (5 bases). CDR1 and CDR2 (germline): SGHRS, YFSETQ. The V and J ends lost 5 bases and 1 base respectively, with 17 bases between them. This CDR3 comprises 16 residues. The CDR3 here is CASSMSRGRGTDTQYF. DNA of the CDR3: TGCGCCAGCAGTATGTCTAGGGGCCGGGGCACAGATACGCAGTATTTT.

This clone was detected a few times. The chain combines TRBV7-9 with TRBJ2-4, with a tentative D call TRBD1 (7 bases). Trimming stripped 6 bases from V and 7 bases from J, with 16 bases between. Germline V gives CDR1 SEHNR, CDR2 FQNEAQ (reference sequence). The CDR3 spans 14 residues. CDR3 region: CASSHQGEVNIQYF. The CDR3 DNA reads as TGTGCCAGCAGTCACCAGGGGGAGGTGAACATTCAGTACTTC.

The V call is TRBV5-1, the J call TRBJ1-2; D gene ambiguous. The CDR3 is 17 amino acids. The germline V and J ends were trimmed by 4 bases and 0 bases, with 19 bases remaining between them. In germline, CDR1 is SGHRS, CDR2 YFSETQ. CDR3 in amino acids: CASSQGGRAGANYGYTF. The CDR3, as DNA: TGCGCCAGCAGCCAAGGCGGACGAGCGGGAGCTAACTATGGCTACACCTTC.

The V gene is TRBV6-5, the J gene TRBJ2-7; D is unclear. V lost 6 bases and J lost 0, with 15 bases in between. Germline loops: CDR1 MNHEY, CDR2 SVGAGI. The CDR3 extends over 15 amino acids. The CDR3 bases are TGTGCCAGCAGCAGGCTCGCCCCCGTCTCCTACGAGCAGTACTTC. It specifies CASSRLAPVSYEQYF.

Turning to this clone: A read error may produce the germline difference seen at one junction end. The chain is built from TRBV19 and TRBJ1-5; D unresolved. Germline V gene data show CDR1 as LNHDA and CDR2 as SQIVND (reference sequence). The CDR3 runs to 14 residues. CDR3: CASSIVAGNRPQHF. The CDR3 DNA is TGTGCCAGTAGTATAGTGGCAGGTAATCGGCCCCAGCATTTT.

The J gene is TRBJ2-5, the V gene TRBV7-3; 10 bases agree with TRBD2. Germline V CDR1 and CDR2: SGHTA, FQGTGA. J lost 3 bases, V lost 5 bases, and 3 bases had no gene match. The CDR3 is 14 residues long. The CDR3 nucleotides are TGTGCCAGCAGCCTGGGGACTAGCGAAGAGACCCAGTACTTC. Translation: CASSLGTSEETQYF.

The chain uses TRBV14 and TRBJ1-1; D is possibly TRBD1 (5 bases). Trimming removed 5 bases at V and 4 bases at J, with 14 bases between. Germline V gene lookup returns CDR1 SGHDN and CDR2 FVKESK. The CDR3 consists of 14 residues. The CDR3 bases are TGTGCCAGCAGCTGGAATGGGGCCGGCACTGAAGCTTTCTTT. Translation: CASSWNGAGTEAFF.

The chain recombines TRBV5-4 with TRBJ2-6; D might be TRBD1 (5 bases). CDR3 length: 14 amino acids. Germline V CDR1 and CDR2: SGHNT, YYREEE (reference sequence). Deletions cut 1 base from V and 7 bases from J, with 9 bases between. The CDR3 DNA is TGTGCCAGCAGCTTGCAGGACACCGCCAACGTCCTGACTTTC. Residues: CASSLQDTANVLTF.

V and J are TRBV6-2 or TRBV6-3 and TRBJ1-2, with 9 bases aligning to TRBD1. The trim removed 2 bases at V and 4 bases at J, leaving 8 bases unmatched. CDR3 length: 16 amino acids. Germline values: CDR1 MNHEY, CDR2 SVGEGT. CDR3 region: CASSYPGTGIGYGYTF. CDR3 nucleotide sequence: TGTGCCAGCAGTTACCCCGGGACAGGGATCGGCTATGGCTACACCTTC.

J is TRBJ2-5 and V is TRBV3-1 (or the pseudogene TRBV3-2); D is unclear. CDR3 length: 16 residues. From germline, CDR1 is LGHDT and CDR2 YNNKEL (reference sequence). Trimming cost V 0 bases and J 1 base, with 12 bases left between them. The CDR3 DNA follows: TGTGCCAGCAGCCAAGAAGGAACACAGTTCCAAGAGACCCAGTACTTC. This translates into CASSQEGTQFQETQYF.

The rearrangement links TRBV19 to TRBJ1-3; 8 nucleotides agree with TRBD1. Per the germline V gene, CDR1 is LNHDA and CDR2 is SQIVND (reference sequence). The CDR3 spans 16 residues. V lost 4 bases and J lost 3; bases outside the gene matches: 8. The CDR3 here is CASSTGQAARGNTIYF. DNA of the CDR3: TGTGCCAGTAGTACGGGACAGGCTGCCCGTGGAAACACCATATATTTT.

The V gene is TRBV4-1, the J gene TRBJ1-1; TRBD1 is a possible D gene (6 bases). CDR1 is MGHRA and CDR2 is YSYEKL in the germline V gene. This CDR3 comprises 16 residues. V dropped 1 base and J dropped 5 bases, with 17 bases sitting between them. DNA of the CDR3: TGCGCCAGCAGCCAAGGAATTTTACAGGGTTGGACTGAAGCTTTCTTT. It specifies CASSQGILQGWTEAFF.

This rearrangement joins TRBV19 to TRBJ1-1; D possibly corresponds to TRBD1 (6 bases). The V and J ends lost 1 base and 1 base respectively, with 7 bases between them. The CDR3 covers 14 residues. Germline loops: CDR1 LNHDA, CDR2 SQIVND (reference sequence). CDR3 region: CASSIGTANTEAFF. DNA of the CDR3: TGTGCCAGTAGTATAGGGACAGCGAACACTGAAGCTTTCTTT.

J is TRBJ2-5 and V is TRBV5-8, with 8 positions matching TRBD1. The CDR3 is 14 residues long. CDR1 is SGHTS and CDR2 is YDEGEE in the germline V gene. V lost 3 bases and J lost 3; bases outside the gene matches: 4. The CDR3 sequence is CASSSRTGKETQYF. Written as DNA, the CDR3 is TGTGCCAGCAGCTCTAGGACAGGGAAAGAGACCCAGTACTTC.

The CDR3 protein is CSVRGGSTDTQYF. The CDR3 DNA follows: TGCAGCGTCCGCGGGGGTAGCACAGATACGCAGTATTTT. V gene TRBV29-1 combines with J gene TRBJ2-3; 7 nucleotides match TRBD2. This CDR3 contains 13 residues. V lost 6 bases and J lost 0; bases outside the gene matches: 3. The germline gives CDR1 SQVTM, CDR2 ANQGSEA.

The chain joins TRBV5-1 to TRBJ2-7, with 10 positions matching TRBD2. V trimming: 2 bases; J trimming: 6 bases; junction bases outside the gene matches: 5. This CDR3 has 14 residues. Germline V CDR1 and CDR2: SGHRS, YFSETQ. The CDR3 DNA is TGCGCCAGCAGCTTAGGACTAGCGGAGGGCGAGCAGTACTTC. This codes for CASSLGLAEGEQYF.

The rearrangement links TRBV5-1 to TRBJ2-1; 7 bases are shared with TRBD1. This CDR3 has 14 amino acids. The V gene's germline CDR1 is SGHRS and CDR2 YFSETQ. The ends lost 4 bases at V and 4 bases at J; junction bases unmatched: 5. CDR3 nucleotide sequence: TGCGCCAGCAGCCGAACAGGGGAATACAATGAGCAGTTCTTC. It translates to CASSRTGEYNEQFF.

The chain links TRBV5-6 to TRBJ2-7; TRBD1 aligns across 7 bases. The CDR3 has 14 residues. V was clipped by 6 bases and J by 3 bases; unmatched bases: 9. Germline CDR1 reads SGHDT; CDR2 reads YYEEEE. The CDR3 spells CASTTQGLIYEQYF. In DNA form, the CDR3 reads TGTGCCAGCACCACACAGGGGTTAATCTACGAGCAGTACTTC.

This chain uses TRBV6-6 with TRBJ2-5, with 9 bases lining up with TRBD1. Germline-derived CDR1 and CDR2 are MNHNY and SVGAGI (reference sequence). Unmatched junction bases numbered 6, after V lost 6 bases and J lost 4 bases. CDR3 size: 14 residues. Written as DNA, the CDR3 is TGTGCCAGCAGAGAACAGGGGGCTGGAGAGACCCAGTACTTC. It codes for CASREQGAGETQYF.